The clone carrying this TCR beta chain was seen a single time. Trimming shortened V by 6 bases and J by 1 base, and 12 bases separated the two germline ends. Germline V gene sequence: CDR1 MNHEY, CDR2 SVGAGI. The length of the CDR3 is 14 residues. The data stem from a study of neurological immune-mediated disorders. TCRdb fed the 5' RACE reads into MiXCR, producing one record per CDR3 protein. The sample has 17,000 or so distinct CDR3 sequences; around 28% are singletons. The source is a man aged 50 or older with HTLV-1-associated myelopathy (HAM/TSP). The chain employs TRBV6-5 and TRBJ1-1; D is undetermined. Specimen: PBMCs. The CDR3 loop is CASSSRSRNTEAFF. Written as DNA, the CDR3 is TGTGCCAGCAGCTCCAGGTCCCGGAACACTGAAGCTTTCTTT.